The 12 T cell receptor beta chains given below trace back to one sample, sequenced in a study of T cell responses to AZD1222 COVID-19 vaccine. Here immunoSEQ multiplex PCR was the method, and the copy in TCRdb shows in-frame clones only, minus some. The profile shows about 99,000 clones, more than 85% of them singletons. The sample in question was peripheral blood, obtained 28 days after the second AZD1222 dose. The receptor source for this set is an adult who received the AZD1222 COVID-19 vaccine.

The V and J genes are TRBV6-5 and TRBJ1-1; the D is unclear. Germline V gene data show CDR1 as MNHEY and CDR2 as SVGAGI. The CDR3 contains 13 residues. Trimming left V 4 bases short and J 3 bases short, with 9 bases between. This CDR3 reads CASSFDWDTEAFF. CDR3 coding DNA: TGTGCCAGCAGTTTCGACTGGGACACTGAAGCTTTCTTT.

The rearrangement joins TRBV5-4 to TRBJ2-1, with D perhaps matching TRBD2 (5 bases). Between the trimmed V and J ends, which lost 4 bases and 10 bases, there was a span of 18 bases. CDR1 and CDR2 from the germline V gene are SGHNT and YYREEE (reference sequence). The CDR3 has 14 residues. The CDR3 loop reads CASSIPEVSREQFF. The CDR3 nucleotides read TGTGCCAGCAGCATCCCGGAGGTGAGTCGAGAGCAGTTCTTC.

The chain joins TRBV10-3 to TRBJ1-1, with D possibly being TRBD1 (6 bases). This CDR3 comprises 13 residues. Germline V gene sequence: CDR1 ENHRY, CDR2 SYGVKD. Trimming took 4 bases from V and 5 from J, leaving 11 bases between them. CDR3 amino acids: CAISVGARTEAFF. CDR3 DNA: TGTGCCATCAGTGTGGGGGCGCGGACTGAAGCTTTCTTT.

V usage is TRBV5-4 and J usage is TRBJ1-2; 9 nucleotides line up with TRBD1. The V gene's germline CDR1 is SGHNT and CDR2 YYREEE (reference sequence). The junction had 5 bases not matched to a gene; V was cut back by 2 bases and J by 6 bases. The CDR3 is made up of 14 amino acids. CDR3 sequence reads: CASSLHRGQDGYTF. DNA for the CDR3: TGTGCCAGCAGCTTACACAGGGGGCAAGATGGCTACACCTTC.

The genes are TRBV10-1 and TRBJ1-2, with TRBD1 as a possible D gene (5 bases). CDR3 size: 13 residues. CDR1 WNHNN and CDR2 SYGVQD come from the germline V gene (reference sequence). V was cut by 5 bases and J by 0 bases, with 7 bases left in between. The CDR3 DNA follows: TGCGCCAGCAGTCCGACAGCTAACTATGGCTACACCTTC. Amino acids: CASSPTANYGYTF.

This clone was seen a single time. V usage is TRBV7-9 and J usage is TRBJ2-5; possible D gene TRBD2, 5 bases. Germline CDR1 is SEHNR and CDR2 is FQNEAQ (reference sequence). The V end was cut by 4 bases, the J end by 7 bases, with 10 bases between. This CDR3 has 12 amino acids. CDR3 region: CASSSDAGTQYF. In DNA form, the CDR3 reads TGTGCCAGCAGCTCCGATGCGGGGACCCAGTACTTC.

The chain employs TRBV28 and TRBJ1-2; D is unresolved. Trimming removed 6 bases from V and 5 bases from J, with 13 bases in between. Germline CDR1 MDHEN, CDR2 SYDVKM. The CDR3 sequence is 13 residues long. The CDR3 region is CASSQSWGYGYTF. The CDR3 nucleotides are TGTGCCAGCAGCCAAAGTTGGGGATATGGCTACACCTTC.

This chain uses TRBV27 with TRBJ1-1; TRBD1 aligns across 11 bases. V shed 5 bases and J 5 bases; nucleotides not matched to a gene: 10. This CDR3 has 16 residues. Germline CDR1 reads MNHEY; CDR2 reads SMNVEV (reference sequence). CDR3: CASSPRTGGPFTEAFF. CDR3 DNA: TGTGCCAGCAGTCCCCGGACAGGGGGCCCTTTTACTGAAGCTTTCTTT.

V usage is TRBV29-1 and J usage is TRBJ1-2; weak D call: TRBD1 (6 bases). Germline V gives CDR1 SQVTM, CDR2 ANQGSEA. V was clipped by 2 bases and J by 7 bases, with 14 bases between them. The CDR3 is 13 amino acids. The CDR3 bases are TGCAGCGTTGAACCCAGGGGACGGGGTGGCTACACCTTC. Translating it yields CSVEPRGRGGYTF.

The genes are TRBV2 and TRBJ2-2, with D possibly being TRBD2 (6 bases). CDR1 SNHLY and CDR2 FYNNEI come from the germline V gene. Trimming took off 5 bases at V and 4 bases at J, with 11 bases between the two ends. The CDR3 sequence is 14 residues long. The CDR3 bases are TGTGCCAGCAGTCAGACTAGTAGCACCGGGGAGCTGTTTTTT. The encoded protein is CASSQTSSTGELFF. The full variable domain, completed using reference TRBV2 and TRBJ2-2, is EPEVTQTPSHQVTQMGQEVILRCVPISNHLYFYWYRQILGQKVEFLVSFYNNEISEKSEIFDDQFSVERPDGSNFTLKIRSTKLEDSAMYFCASSQTSSTGELFFGEGSRLTVL.

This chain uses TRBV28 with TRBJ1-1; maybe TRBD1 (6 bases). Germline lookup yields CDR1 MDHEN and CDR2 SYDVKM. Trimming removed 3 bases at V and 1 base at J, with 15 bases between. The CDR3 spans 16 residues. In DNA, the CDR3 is TGTGCCAGCAGTTTCCCCTCAGGACAGCCGAACACTGAAGCTTTCTTT. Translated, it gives CASSFPSGQPNTEAFF.

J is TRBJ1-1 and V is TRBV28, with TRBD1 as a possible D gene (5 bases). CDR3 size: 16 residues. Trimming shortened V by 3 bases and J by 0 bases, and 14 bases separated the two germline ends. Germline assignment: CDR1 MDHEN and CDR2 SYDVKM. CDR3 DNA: TGTGCCAGCAGTTTTTTGGGCGCCAGGGTGAACACTGAAGCTTTCTTT. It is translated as CASSFLGARVNTEAFF.